The 32 T cell receptor beta chains below come from one sample, sequenced in a study of Ad26.COV2.S vaccination and SARS-CoV-2 variants. The method was immunoSEQ multiplex PCR; TCRdb's version includes in-frame clones alone and lacks a portion of them. The data contain 300,000 to 400,000 clones, 86% of them singletons. Treatment denoted: about 20 received Ad26.COV2.S at low or high dose, single or two shots; about five received placebo; per-sample allocation not given. On day 63 after the first injection, vaccine and placebo recipients gave samples. This specimen consisted of peripheral blood, obtained in a trial of Ad26.COV2.S vaccine versus placebo. These receptors were collected from a person aged 18-60 years who received the Ad26.COV2.S COVID-19 vaccine or a placebo.

This sequence joins TRBV6-2 or TRBV6-3 and TRBJ1-5; the D gene is possibly TRBD1 (5 bases). From germline, CDR1 is MNHEY and CDR2 SVGEGT. V was pared by 6 bases and J by 0 bases, with 15 bases between. There are 16 residues in the CDR3. The CDR3 DNA sequence: TGTGCCAGCAGCCGGGTGACGGGGGTTAGCAATCAGCCCCAGCATTTT. Translating gives CASSRVTGVSNQPQHF.

The V call is TRBV2, the J call TRBJ2-1; weak D call: TRBD2 (6 bases). This CDR3 is built from 15 residues. The germline V gene encodes CDR1 SNHLY and CDR2 FYNNEI. Trimming took 3 bases from V and 6 from J, leaving 15 bases between them. Here the CDR3 reads CASSESGGMVNEQFF. DNA of the CDR3: TGTGCCAGCAGTGAGTCAGGAGGGATGGTCAATGAGCAGTTCTTC.

This clone was detected only a few times. The V gene is TRBV27, the J gene TRBJ1-1; D unresolved. The CDR3 runs 13 residues. Germline loops: CDR1 MNHEY, CDR2 SMNVEV (reference sequence). Trimming removed 2 bases from V and 3 bases from J, with 7 bases in between. The CDR3, as DNA: TGTGCCAGCAGTTTAGTCAGATACACTGAAGCTTTCTTT. It codes for CASSLVRYTEAFF.

The gene calls are TRBV10-3 and TRBJ2-3; D not certain. This CDR3 contains 12 residues. CDR1 and CDR2 from the germline V gene are ENHRY and SYGVKD. V was clipped by 5 bases and J by 3 bases, with 6 bases between them. CDR3 in DNA: TGTGCCATCAGTACCGGAACAGATACGCAGTATTTT. Translation: CAISTGTDTQYF.

The chain couples TRBV27 to TRBJ1-1; the D gene is possibly TRBD1 (5 bases). Germline-derived CDR1 and CDR2 are MNHEY and SMNVEV (reference sequence). V was trimmed by 0 bases and J by 4 bases, leaving 9 bases between them. This CDR3 has 14 residues. The CDR3 DNA is TGTGCCAGCAGTTTATCCAGGGCGAGCACTGAAGCTTTCTTT. It specifies CASSLSRASTEAFF.

The chain employs TRBV30 and TRBJ2-1; either TRBD1 or TRBD2 may fit D (5 bases each). The CDR3 covers 14 residues. V was shortened by 3 bases and J by 7 bases, with 16 bases between the two germline ends. In germline, CDR1 is GTSNPN, CDR2 SVGIG (reference sequence). CDR3 region: CAWRVRGQGNEQFF. Here the CDR3 DNA reads TGTGCCTGGAGGGTCCGGGGCCAAGGTAATGAGCAGTTCTTC. The full variable domain, with the rest looked up from reference TRBV30 and TRBJ2-1, is SQTIHQWPATLVQPVGSPLSLECTVEGTSNPNLYWYRQAAGRGLQLLFYSVGIGQISSEVPQNLSASRPQDRQFILSSKKLLLSDSGFYLCAWRVRGQGNEQFFGPGTRLTVL.

The rearrangement links TRBV9 to TRBJ2-1; possible D gene TRBD1, 5 bases. This CDR3 has 15 amino acids. The V end lost 1 base, the J end lost 0 bases, and 8 bases lay between the germline ends. CDR1 and CDR2 (germline): SGDLS, YYNGEE. CDR3 DNA: TGTGCCAGCAGCGTAAGCAGGGTCTCCTACAATGAGCAGTTCTTC. It encodes CASSVSRVSYNEQFF.

This chain uses TRBV11-2 with TRBJ1-4; D is possibly TRBD1 (5 bases). CDR1 and CDR2 (germline): SGHAT, FQNNGV. Trimming took off 5 bases at V and 6 bases at J, with 19 bases between the two ends. The CDR3 is 16 residues long. The chain's CDR3 is CASSQYRGDRDEKLFF. For the CDR3, the DNA is TGTGCCAGCAGCCAATACCGAGGGGATCGAGATGAAAAACTGTTTTTT.

The V and J genes are TRBV6-5 and TRBJ2-7; 11 bases align to TRBD1. Trimming removed 5 bases from V and 3 bases from J; junction bases left unmatched: 6. The germline CDR1 and CDR2 sequences are MNHEY and SVGAGI. The CDR3 contains 15 residues. The CDR3 region is CASSLGQGAYYEQYF. CDR3 DNA sequence: TGTGCCAGCAGTCTAGGACAGGGGGCCTACTACGAGCAGTACTTC.

J is TRBJ2-3 and V is TRBV7-6, with D possibly being TRBD2 (5 bases). Per germline, CDR1 SGHVS and CDR2 FNYEAQ. The CDR3 is made up of 15 amino acids. The germline V and J ends were trimmed by 6 bases and 0 bases, with 13 bases remaining between them. The CDR3 sequence: CASSPGWESTDTQYF. Written as DNA, the CDR3 is TGTGCCAGCAGTCCCGGGTGGGAGAGCACAGATACGCAGTATTTT.

The V call is TRBV4-2, the J call TRBJ2-7; D not certain. Per germline, CDR1 LGHNA and CDR2 YNFKEQ. Between the trimmed V and J ends, which lost 1 base and 0 bases, there was a span of 10 bases. There are 15 residues in the CDR3. Here the CDR3 DNA reads TGTGCCAGCAGCCAAGCGTACGATAGCTCCTACGAGCAGTACTTC. Its protein is CASSQAYDSSYEQYF.

This sequence joins TRBV2 and TRBJ1-2, with 8 bases identical to TRBD1. The germline V gene has CDR1 SNHLY and CDR2 FYNNEI. Losses at the gene ends were 6 bases for V and 14 bases for J; bases not matched to a gene: 5. This CDR3 has 10 amino acids. This CDR3 reads CASRMTGATF. CDR3 in DNA: TGTGCCAGCAGAATGACAGGGGCTACCTTC. Complete variable domain (other parts from reference TRBV2 and TRBJ1-2): EPEVTQTPSHQVTQMGQEVILRCVPISNHLYFYWYRQILGQKVEFLVSFYNNEISEKSEIFDDQFSVERPDGSNFTLKIRSTKLEDSAMYFCASRMTGATFGSGTRLTVV.

The chain couples TRBV5-1 to TRBJ2-5, with 11 bases that match TRBD2. Looked up from germline, CDR1 is SGHRS and CDR2 is YFSETQ. The CDR3 extends over 16 amino acids. J was trimmed by 0 bases and V by 0 bases; bases with no gene match: 1. CDR3 sequence reads: CASSLVAGGHQETQYF. CDR3 DNA sequence: TGCGCCAGCAGCTTGGTAGCGGGGGGGCACCAAGAGACCCAGTACTTC.

The rearrangement uses TRBV5-1 and TRBJ2-7; D assignment may be TRBD1 or TRBD2 (5 bases each). The CDR3 is made up of 14 amino acids. Germline CDR1 and CDR2: SGHRS and YFSETQ. The V and J ends lost 5 bases and 8 bases respectively, with 20 bases between them. CDR3 in amino acids: CASRGEAPRGQQYF. In nucleotides, the CDR3 is TGCGCCAGCAGAGGGGAAGCACCCCGGGGACAGCAGTACTTC.

The rearrangement joins TRBV5-1 to TRBJ2-1, with a weak D call TRBD1 (6 bases). Germline CDR1 and CDR2: SGHRS and YFSETQ. The V end lost 3 bases, the J end lost 6 bases, and 10 bases lay between the germline ends. The CDR3 spans 13 residues. CDR3 nucleotide sequence: TGCGCCAGCAGCTGGGGACAAGTCAATGAGCAGTTCTTC. The encoded protein is CASSWGQVNEQFF.

This chain links TRBV3-1 (or the pseudogene TRBV3-2) with TRBJ1-2; 9 bases line up with TRBD1. V shed 2 bases and J 4 bases; nucleotides not matched to a gene: 5. There are 15 residues in the CDR3. CDR1 is LGHDT and CDR2 is YNNKEL in the germline V gene (reference sequence). CDR3 protein: CASSQRSGQGYGYTF. CDR3 nucleotide sequence: TGTGCCAGCAGCCAAAGATCGGGACAGGGCTATGGCTACACCTTC.

About this clone itself: The same CDR3 can be traced to other DNA sequences in this sample. The rearrangement uses TRBV5-1 and TRBJ2-2; D gene ambiguous. The CDR3 is 14 amino acids. V was trimmed by 1 base and J by 1 base, leaving 5 bases between them. Germline V lookup: CDR1 SGHRS, CDR2 YFSETQ. CDR3 DNA sequence: TGCGCCAGCAGCTTGTCGGTGAACACCGGGGAGCTGTTTTTT. It codes for CASSLSVNTGELFF.

The rearrangement links TRBV10-3 to TRBJ2-7; D uncertain. V was clipped by 7 bases and J by 3 bases, with 16 bases between them. The germline V gene has CDR1 ENHRY and CDR2 SYGVKD. This CDR3 has 14 amino acids. The CDR3: CAIKQQPADYEQYF. CDR3 nucleotides: TGTGCCATCAAACAACAGCCGGCCGACTACGAGCAGTACTTC.

J is TRBJ2-1 and V is TRBV11-2; 7 nucleotides line up with TRBD1. CDR3 length: 16 residues. CDR1 SGHAT and CDR2 FQNNGV come from the germline V gene. Trimming removed 5 bases from V and 4 bases from J; junction bases left unmatched: 11. The CDR3 loop is CASSTNRGWGYNEQFF. The CDR3 bases are TGTGCCAGCAGCACAAACAGGGGATGGGGATACAATGAGCAGTTCTTC.

The chain has TRBV29-1 and TRBJ2-4, with D tentatively TRBD1 (6 bases). CDR3 length: 12 amino acids. Trimming shortened V by 8 bases and J by 8 bases, and 16 bases separated the two germline ends. Looked up from germline, CDR1 is SQVTM and CDR2 is ANQGSEA. The CDR3 coding sequence is TGCAGCTCAGGGACACCTGGGGACATTCAGTACTTC. It yields the protein CSSGTPGDIQYF. The entire variable domain, with the rest obtained from reference TRBV29-1 and TRBJ2-4, is as follows: SAVISQKPSRDICQRGTSLTIQCQVDSQVTMMFWYRQQPGQSLTLIATANQGSEATYESGFVIDKFPISRPNLTFSTLTVSNMSPEDSSIYLCSSGTPGDIQYFGAGTRLSVL.

The chain links TRBV5-1 to TRBJ1-4; the match to TRBD1 covers 8 bases. CDR3 length equals 15 residues. Trimming removed 7 bases from V and 6 bases from J; junction bases left unmatched: 11. Germline assignment: CDR1 SGHRS and CDR2 YFSETQ. The CDR3 sequence: CASSAAGGDYEKLFF. The DNA for the CDR3 is TGCGCCAGCTCTGCTGCAGGGGGCGATTATGAAAAACTGTTTTTT.

The J gene is TRBJ2-5, the V gene TRBV13, with 9 bases aligning to TRBD2. Per germline, CDR1 PRHDT and CDR2 FYEKMQ (reference sequence). Trimming took 5 bases from V and 3 from J; bases not matched to a gene: 16. The CDR3 sequence is 18 residues long. The DNA for the CDR3 is TGTGCCAGCAGCCCCCCCACCGCGGGGGGGCTTCCGGAAGAGACCCAGTACTTC. Translation gives CASSPPTAGGLPEETQYF.

The table lists this clone with a count of one. The V gene is TRBV7-2, the J gene TRBJ2-3, with D possibly matching TRBD2 (7 bases). The germline gives CDR1 SGHTA, CDR2 FQGNSA. V gave up 3 bases and J gave up 2 bases, with 12 bases separating them. The CDR3 extends over 15 amino acids. CDR3 region: CASSLTGGNTDTQYF. CDR3 coding DNA: TGTGCCAGCAGCTTGACGGGGGGCAACACAGATACGCAGTATTTT. Filled out from reference TRBV7-2 and TRBJ2-3, the complete variable domain reads GAGVSQSPSNKVTEKGKDVELRCDPISGHTALYWYRQSLGQGLEFLIYFQGNSAPDKSGLPSDRFSAERTGGSVSTLTIQRTQQEDSAVYLCASSLTGGNTDTQYFGPGTRLTVL.

The chain combines TRBV19 with TRBJ1-3; D unclear. The ends were cut back, 8 bases at V and 2 bases at J, with 13 bases in the middle. Germline V gene sequence: CDR1 LNHDA, CDR2 SQIVND (reference sequence). This CDR3 has 14 residues. The CDR3 protein is CASLREAAGNTIYF. CDR3 sequence (DNA): TGTGCCAGTTTACGGGAGGCGGCTGGAAACACCATATATTTT.

This chain joins TRBV5-6 and TRBJ2-7, with D tentatively TRBD1 (6 bases). The CDR3 has 16 residues. CDR1 and CDR2 from the germline V gene are SGHDT and YYEEEE. Trimming took off 4 bases at V and 4 bases at J, with 21 bases between the two ends. CDR3 DNA sequence: TGTGCCAGCAGCACCCTGGGGGACACCACTTTTTACGAGCAGTACTTC. Protein product: CASSTLGDTTFYEQYF. Filled out from reference TRBV5-6 and TRBJ2-7, the complete variable domain reads DAGVTQSPTHLIKTRGQQVTLRCSPKSGHDTVSWYQQALGQGPQFIFQYYEEEERQRGNFPDRFSGHQFPNYSSELNVNALLLGDSALYLCASSTLGDTTFYEQYFGPGTRLTVT.

The chain recombines TRBV3-1 (or the pseudogene TRBV3-2) with TRBJ1-2; D is unresolved. V lost 0 bases and J 8 bases, leaving 7 bases between the germline ends. The V gene's germline CDR1 is LGHDT and CDR2 YNNKEL (reference sequence). The CDR3 contains 12 residues. In DNA, the CDR3 is TGTGCCAGCAGCCAAGATAATGGAGGCTACACCTTC. Translated, it gives CASSQDNGGYTF.

J is TRBJ2-3 and V is TRBV11-3, with unresolved D. V was cut by 3 bases and J by 6 bases, with 7 bases left in between. Germline-derived CDR1 and CDR2 are SGHNT and YENEEA. This CDR3 region has 12 residues. CDR3 coding DNA: TGTGCCAGCAGCTTCCTGGGGGATACGCAGTATTTT. It codes for CASSFLGDTQYF.

This rearrangement joins TRBV5-3 to TRBJ1-2; D not certain. TRBV5-3 is an open reading frame whose function is uncertain. V lost 0 bases to trimming and J lost 0 bases, with 15 bases between them. This CDR3 region has 17 residues. The CDR3 DNA follows: TGTGCCAGAAGCTTGGGTTTCATAAGACACGCTAACTATGGCTACACCTTC. Its protein product is CARSLGFIRHANYGYTF.

The gene calls are TRBV29-1 and TRBJ2-4; 7 nucleotides agree with TRBD1. Trimming at V came to 8 bases and at J to 5 bases, leaving 15 bases not matched to a gene. This CDR3 region has 15 residues. The germline gives CDR1 SQVTM, CDR2 ANQGSEA. In DNA, the CDR3 is TGCAGCCCTGCAACTTACAGGGGCCCGCAAAACATTCAGTACTTC. It yields the protein CSPATYRGPQNIQYF.

The V gene is TRBV4-1, the J gene TRBJ2-5; 8 bases match TRBD1. The germline V gene encodes CDR1 MGHRA and CDR2 YSYEKL. J was trimmed by 2 bases and V by 0 bases; bases with no gene match: 14. CDR3 length: 19 amino acids. The CDR3 spells CASSQDQSPGGLGQETQYF. DNA for the CDR3: TGCGCCAGCAGCCAAGATCAGTCTCCAGGGGGCTTGGGACAAGAGACCCAGTACTTC.

V and J are TRBV6-4 and TRBJ1-2; TRBD1 might be the D (5 bases). With 6 bases removed from V and 3 bases from J, the gap between germline ends came to 14 bases. CDR3 length: 14 residues. CDR1 is MRHNA, CDR2 SNTAGT, per germline. CDR3: CASSRDLGDYGYTF. CDR3 in DNA: TGTGCCAGCAGCCGGGACCTCGGGGACTATGGCTACACCTTC.

This sequence joins TRBV7-6 and TRBJ2-1; the D gene could be TRBD1 or TRBD2 (6 bases each). The length of the CDR3 is 19 residues. With 1 base removed from V and 0 bases from J, the gap between germline ends came to 19 bases. Germline V gene data show CDR1 as SGHVS and CDR2 as FNYEAQ. CDR3 in amino acids: CASSLVRGMEGGSYNEQFF. The CDR3 nucleotides are TGTGCCAGCAGCTTAGTTAGGGGTATGGAGGGGGGCTCCTACAATGAGCAGTTCTTC.